This TCR beta chain comes out of a study of monozygotic twins with inflammatory bowel disease. The CDR3 totals 14 residues. Germline CDR1 SGHVS, CDR2 FQNEAQ. TCRdb reprocessed the 5' RACE reads and reports one entry per CDR3 protein, with no DNA. The specimen's table records around 97,000 distinct CDR3 sequences. This chain joins TRBV7-8 and TRBJ1-5. The TCR comes from a human donor with ulcerative colitis or Crohn's disease, or a healthy co-twin of an affected twin (not recorded which). The material sequenced was blood. CDR3 protein: CASRKSGSNQPQHF.